This record covers a single TCR beta chain. This entry is derived from a study of blood T cell repertoires in COVID-19. The protocol was immunoSEQ multiplex PCR, while the TCRdb copy is restricted to in-frame clones and leaves out a portion. The table records about 15,000 clones, approximately 88% of them present only once. There are 14 residues in the CDR3. Losses at the gene ends were 5 bases for V and 6 bases for J; bases not matched to a gene: 8. Germline CDR1 is SNHLY and CDR2 is FYNNEI. This clonotype originated in a woman aged 70-85 years in a cohort sampled during active or convalescent COVID-19. Sequencing input: peripheral blood. The chain carries TRBV2 and TRBJ2-3; 7 nucleotides align to TRBD2. This CDR3 is CASSKERGGDTQYF. CDR3 DNA sequence: TGTGCCAGCAGTAAGGAGCGGGGAGGGGATACGCAGTATTTT.